This T cell receptor (beta chain) was captured in a study of T cell changes during pregnancy in multiple sclerosis. The method was immunoSEQ multiplex PCR; TCRdb's version includes in-frame clones alone and lacks a portion of them. In the table there are 50,000 to 80,000 clones, roughly 90% of which are singletons. Germline CDR1 reads PRHDT; CDR2 reads FYEKMQ (reference sequence). V lost 3 bases to trimming and J lost 6 bases; unmatched junction nucleotides: 7. This CDR3 is built from 14 residues. This receptor was identified in a female donor with multiple sclerosis, enrolled in a pregnancy study. This specimen consisted of CD8+ T cells from peripheral blood mononuclear cells, obtained before pregnancy. The V call is TRBV13, the J call TRBJ1-2; 7 bases map to TRBD1. The CDR3 DNA is TGTGCCAGCAGCTTCGGAGGGGGCTTCGATGGCTACACCTTC. This encodes CASSFGGGFDGYTF.